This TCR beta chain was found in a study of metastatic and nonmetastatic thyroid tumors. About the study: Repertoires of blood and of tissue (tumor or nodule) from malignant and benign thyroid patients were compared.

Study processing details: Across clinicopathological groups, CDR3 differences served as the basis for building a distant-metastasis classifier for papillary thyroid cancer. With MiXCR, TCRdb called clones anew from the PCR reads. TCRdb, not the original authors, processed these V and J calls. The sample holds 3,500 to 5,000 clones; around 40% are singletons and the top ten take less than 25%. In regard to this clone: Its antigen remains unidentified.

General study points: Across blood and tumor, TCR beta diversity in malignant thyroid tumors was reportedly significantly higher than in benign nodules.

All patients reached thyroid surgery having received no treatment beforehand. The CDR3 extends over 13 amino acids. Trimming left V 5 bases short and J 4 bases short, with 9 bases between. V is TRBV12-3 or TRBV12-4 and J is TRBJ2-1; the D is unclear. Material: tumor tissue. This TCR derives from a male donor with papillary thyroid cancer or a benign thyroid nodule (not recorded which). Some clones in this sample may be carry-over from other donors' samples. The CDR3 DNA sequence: TGTGCCAGCAGTCTCCGTAGGTACAATGAGCAGTTCTTC. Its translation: CASSLRRYNEQFF.